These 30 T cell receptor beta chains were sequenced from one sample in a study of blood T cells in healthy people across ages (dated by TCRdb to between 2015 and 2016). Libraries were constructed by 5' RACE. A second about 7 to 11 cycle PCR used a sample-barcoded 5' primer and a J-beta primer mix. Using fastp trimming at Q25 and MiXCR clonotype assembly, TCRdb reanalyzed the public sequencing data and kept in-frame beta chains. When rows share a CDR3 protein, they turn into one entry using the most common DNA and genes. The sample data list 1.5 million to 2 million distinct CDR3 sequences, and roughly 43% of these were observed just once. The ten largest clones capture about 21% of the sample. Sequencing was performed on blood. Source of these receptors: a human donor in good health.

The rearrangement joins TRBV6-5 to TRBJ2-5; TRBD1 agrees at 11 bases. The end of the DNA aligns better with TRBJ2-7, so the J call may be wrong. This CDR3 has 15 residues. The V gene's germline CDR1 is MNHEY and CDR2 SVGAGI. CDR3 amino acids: CASSYVGQGGHEQYF. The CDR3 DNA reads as TGTGCCAGCAGTTACGTGGGACAGGGGGGTCACGAGCAGTACTTC.

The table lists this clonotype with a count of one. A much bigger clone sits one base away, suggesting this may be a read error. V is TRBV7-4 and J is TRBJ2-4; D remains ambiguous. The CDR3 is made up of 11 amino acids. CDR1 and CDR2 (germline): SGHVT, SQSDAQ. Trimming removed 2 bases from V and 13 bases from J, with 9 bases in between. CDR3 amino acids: CASSLIHKQYF. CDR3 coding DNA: TGTGCCAGCAGCTTAATCCACAAGCAGTACTTC.

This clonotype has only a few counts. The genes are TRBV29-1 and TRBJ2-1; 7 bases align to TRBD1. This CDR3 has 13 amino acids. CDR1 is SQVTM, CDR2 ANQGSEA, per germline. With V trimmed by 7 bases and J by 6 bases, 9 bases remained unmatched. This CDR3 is CSARGAGGNEQFF. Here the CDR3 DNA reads TGCAGCGCCCGAGGGGCAGGGGGCAATGAGCAGTTCTTC.

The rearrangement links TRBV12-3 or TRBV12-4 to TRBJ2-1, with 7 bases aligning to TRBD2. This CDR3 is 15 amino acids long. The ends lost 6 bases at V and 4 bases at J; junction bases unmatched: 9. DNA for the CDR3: TGTGCCAGCAGCTCGAGGCGGGAGCCTTACAATGAGCAGTTCTTC. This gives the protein CASSSRREPYNEQFF.

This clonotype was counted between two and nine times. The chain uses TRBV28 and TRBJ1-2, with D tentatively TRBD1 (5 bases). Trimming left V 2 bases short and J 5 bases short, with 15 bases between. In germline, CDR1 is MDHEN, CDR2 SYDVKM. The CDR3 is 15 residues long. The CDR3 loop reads CASSLRDMGRYGYTF. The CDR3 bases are TGTGCCAGCAGTTTACGCGACATGGGGCGTTATGGCTACACCTTC.

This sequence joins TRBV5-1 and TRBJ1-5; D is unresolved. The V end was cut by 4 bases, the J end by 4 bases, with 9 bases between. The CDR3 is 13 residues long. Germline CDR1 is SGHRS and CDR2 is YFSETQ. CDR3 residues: CASSQNQNQPQHF. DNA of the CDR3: TGCGCCAGCAGCCAAAACCAGAATCAGCCCCAGCATTTT.

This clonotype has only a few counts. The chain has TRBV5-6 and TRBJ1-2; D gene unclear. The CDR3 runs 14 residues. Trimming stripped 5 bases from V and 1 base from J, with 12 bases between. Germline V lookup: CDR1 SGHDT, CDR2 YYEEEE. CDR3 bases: TGTGCCAGCAGTCCCGAACCACATAACTATGGCTACACCTTC. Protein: CASSPEPHNYGYTF.

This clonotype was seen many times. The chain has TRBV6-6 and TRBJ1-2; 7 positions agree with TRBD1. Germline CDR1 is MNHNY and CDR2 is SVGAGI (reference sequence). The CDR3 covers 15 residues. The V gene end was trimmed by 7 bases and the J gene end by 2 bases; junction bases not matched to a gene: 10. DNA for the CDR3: TGTGCCAGCACCCTGATGACAGGGTTGAACTATGGCTACACCTTC. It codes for CASTLMTGLNYGYTF.

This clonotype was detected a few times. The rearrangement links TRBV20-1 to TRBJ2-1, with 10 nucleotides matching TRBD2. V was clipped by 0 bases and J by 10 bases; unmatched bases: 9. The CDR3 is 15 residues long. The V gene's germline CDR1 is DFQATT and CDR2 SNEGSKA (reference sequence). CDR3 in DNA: TGCAGTGCTAGAGATATGAGCGGGGGGGCCGGGGAGCAGTTCTTC. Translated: CSARDMSGGAGEQFF.

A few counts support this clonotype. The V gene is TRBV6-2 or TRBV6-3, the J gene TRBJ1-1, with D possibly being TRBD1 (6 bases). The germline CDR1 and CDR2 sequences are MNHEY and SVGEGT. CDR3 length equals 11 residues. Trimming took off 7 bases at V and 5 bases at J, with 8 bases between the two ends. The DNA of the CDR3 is TGTGCCAGCACCCAGGGGACTGAAGCTTTCTTT. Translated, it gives CASTQGTEAFF.

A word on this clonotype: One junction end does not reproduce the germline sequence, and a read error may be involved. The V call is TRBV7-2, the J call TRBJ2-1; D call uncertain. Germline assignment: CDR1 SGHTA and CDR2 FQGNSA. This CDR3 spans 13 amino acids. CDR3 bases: TGTGTCAGCCAAAGATGGGCCTACAATGAGCAGTTCTTC. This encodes CVSQRWAYNEQFF.

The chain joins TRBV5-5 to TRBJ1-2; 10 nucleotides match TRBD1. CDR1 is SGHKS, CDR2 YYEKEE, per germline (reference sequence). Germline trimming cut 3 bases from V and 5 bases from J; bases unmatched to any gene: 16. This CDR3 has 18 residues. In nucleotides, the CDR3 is TGTGCCAGCAGCTGGGCCGGGACAGGGGAATTCGCGTCGTATGGCTACACCTTC. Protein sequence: CASSWAGTGEFASYGYTF.

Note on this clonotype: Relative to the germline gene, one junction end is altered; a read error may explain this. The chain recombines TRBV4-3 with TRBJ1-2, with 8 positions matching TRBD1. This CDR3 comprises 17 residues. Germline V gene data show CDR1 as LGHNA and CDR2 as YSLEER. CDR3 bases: TGCGTCAGCAGCCAAGGGGTCGGGACAGGAGATTTCTATGGCTACACCTTC. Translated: CVSSQGVGTGDFYGYTF.

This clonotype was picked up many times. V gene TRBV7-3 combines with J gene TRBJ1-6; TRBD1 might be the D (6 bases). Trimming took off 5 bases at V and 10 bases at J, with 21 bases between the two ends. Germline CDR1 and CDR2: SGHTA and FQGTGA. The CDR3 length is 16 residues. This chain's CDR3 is CASSLSGAGAGSPLHF. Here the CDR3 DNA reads TGTGCCAGCAGCCTATCGGGGGCAGGGGCCGGGTCACCCCTCCACTTT.

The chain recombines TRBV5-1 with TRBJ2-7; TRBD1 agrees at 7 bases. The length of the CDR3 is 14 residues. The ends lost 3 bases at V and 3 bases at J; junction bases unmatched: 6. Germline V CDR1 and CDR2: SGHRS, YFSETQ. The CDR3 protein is CASSCRTGFYEQYF. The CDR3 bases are TGCGCCAGCAGCTGCAGGACAGGTTTCTACGAGCAGTACTTC.

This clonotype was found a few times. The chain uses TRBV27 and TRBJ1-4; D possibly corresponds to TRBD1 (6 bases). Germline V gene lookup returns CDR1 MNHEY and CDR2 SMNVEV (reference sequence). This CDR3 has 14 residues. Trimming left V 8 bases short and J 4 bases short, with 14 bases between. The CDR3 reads CASSGGRINEKLFF. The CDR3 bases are TGTGCCAGCTCCGGGGGCCGAATTAATGAAAAACTGTTTTTT.

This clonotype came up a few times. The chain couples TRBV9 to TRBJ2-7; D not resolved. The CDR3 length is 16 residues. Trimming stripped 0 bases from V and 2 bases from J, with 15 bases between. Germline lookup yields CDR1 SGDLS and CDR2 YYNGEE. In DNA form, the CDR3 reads TGTGCCAGCAGCGTAGGTTATTCTAGTTTTACCTACGAGCAGTACTTC. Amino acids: CASSVGYSSFTYEQYF.

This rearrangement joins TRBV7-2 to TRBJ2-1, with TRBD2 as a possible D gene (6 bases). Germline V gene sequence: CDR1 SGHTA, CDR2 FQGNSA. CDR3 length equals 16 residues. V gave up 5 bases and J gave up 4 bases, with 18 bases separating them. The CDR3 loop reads CASSTGLTLGYNEQFF. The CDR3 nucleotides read TGTGCCAGCAGCACTGGACTAACCTTGGGGTACAATGAGCAGTTCTTC. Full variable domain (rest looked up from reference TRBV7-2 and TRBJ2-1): GAGVSQSPSNKVTEKGKDVELRCDPISGHTALYWYRQSLGQGLEFLIYFQGNSAPDKSGLPSDRFSAERTGGSVSTLTIQRTQQEDSAVYLCASSTGLTLGYNEQFFGPGTRLTVL.

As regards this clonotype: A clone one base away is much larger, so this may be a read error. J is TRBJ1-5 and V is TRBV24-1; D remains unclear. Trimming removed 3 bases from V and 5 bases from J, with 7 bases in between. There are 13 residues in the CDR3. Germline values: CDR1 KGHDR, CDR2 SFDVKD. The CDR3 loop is CATSDRRDQPQHF. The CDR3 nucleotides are TGTGCCACCAGTGATCGGAGGGATCAGCCCCAGCATTTT.

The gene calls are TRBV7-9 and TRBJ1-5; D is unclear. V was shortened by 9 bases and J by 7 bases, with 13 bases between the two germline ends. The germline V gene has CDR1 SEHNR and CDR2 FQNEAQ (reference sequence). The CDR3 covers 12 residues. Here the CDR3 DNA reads TGTGCCAGTAGTACGGAGAGCCAGCCCCAGCATTTT. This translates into CASSTESQPQHF.

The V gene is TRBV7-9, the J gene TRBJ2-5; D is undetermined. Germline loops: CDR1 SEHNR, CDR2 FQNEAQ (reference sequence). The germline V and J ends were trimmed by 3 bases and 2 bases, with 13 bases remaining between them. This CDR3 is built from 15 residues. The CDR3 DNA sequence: TGTGCCAGCAGCTTTGGGCCGCTTCCACAAGAGACCCAGTACTTC. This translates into CASSFGPLPQETQYF.

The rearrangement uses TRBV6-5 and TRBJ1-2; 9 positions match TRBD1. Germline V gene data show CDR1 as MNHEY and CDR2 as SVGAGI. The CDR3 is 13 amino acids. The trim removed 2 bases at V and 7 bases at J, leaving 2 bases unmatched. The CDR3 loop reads CASSYQDRGGYTF. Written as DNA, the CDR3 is TGTGCCAGCAGTTACCAGGACAGGGGTGGCTACACCTTC.

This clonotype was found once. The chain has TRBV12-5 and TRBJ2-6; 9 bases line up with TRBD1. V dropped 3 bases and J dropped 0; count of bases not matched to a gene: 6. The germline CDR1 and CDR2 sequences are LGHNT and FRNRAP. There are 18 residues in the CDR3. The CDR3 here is CASGFFRDRASGANVLTF. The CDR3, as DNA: TGTGCTAGTGGTTTCTTCCGGGACAGGGCCTCTGGGGCCAACGTCCTGACTTTC.

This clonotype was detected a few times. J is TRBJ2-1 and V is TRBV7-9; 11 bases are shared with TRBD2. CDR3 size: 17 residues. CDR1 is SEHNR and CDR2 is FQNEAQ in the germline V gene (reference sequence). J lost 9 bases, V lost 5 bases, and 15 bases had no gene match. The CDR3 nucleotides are TGTGCCAGCAGCATGCTAGCGGGGGGACCTACGGTCGGTGAGCAGTTCTTC. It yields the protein CASSMLAGGPTVGEQFF.

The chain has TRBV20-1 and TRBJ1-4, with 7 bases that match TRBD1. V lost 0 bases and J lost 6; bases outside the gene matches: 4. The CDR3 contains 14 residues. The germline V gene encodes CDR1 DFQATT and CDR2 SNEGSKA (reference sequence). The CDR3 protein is CSARDTGTDEKLFF. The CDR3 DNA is TGCAGTGCTAGAGACACCGGGACAGATGAAAAACTGTTTTTT.

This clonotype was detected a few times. CDR3 protein: CASSLWGSGNYSNQPQHF. In nucleotides, the CDR3 is TGTGCCAGCAGCCTGTGGGGCAGCGGAAATTATAGCAATCAGCCCCAGCATTTT. The chain carries TRBV6-9 and TRBJ1-5, with a possible D match to TRBD1 (5 bases). The germline V gene encodes CDR1 MNHGY and CDR2 SVAAGI. V dropped 6 bases and J dropped 0 bases, with 21 bases sitting between them. CDR3 length equals 18 residues.

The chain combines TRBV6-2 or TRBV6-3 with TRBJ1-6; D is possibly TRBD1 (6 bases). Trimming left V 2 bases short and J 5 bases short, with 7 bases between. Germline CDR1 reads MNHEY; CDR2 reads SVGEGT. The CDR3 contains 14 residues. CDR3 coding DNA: TGTGCCAGCAGTTACGACAGGAATAATTCACCCCTCCACTTT. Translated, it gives CASSYDRNNSPLHF.

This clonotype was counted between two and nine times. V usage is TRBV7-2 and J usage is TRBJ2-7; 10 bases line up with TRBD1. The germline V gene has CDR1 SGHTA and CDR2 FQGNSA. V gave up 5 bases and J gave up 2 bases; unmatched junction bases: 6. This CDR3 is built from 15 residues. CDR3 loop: CASSAKTGGPYEQYF. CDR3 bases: TGTGCCAGCAGCGCAAAGACAGGGGGCCCCTACGAGCAGTACTTC.

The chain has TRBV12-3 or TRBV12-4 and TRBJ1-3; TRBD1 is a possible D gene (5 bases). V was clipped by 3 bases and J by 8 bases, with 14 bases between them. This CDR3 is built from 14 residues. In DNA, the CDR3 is TGTGCCAGCAGTTTCATGCAGGGAGGGGACACCATATATTTT. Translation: CASSFMQGGDTIYF.

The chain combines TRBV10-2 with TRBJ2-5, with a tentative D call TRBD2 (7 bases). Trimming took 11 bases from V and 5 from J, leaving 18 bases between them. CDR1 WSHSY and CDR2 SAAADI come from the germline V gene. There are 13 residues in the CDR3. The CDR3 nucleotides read TGCGCCGACTCTCGGGGGGCCAGGGAGACCCAGTACTTC. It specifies CADSRGARETQYF.